The clone carrying this TCR beta chain was detected only a few times. Its target is not known. Using over 8.5 ml of fresh peripheral blood, PBMCs were prepared. The source of the sample is a study of T cells in Graves' hyperthyroidism and ophthalmopathy. General study findings and limits: Ophthalmopathy and stable hyperthyroidism were separated by a 13 V-J model.

The CDR3 spans 14 residues. The germline V and J ends were trimmed by 1 base and 2 bases, with 8 bases remaining between them. The germline V gene has CDR1 MGHRA and CDR2 YSYEKL. The TCR beta CDR3 regions underwent amplification using RNA transcripts as the source. Using the HTBI primer set, a first-round RT-PCR was run on the TCR CDR3. Via MiXCR, TCRdb re-called the multiplex PCR reads, giving one row per CDR3 protein. The table has 450,000 to 650,000 distinct CDR3 sequences, around 20% seen once. The chain uses TRBV4-1 and TRBJ1-1, with no clear D. Sequenced sample: blood. The clonotype originates from a man aged 18 to 30 with Graves' hyperthyroidism. CDR3 in DNA: TGCGCCAGCAGCCAAGCCTTGCTCAACACTGAAGCTTTCTTT. Protein sequence: CASSQALLNTEAFF.